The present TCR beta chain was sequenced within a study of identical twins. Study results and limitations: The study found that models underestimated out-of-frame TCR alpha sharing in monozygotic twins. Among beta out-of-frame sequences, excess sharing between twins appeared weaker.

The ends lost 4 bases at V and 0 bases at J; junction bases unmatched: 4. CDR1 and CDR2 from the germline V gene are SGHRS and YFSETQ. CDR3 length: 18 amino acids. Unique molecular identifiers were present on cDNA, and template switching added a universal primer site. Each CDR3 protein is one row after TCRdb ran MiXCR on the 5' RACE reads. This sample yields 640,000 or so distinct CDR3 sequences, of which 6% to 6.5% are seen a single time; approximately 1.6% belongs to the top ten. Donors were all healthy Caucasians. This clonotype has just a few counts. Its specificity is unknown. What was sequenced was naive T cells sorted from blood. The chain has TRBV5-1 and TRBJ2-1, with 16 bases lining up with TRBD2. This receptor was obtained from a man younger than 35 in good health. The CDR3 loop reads CASSPGLAGGISYNEQFF. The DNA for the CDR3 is TGCGCCAGCAGCCCGGGACTAGCGGGAGGGATCTCCTACAATGAGCAGTTCTTC.